Following are 31 T cell receptor beta chains from one sample sequenced in a study of blood T cell repertoires in COVID-19. TCRdb's table, derived via immunoSEQ multiplex PCR, lists solely in-frame clones and lacks some. The data contain 250,000 to 300,000 clones, under 90% of them singletons. Sequenced sample: peripheral blood. The receptors originated from a woman aged 40-49 years who had recovered from COVID-19.

V gene TRBV5-1 combines with J gene TRBJ2-7; 13 nucleotides agree with TRBD2. The CDR3 spans 16 residues. V shed 4 bases and J 1 base; nucleotides not matched to a gene: 5. Germline assignment: CDR1 SGHRS and CDR2 YFSETQ. CDR3 DNA sequence: TGCGCCAGCAGCCCCGGGACTAGCGGGGTGTCCTACGAGCAGTACTTC. It encodes CASSPGTSGVSYEQYF.

The chain uses TRBV27 and TRBJ1-5; 10 nucleotides match TRBD1. This CDR3 is built from 17 residues. The trim removed 8 bases at V and 0 bases at J, leaving 10 bases unmatched. CDR1 is MNHEY, CDR2 SMNVEV, per germline (reference sequence). The CDR3 reads CASAPRTGGYSNQPQHF. In DNA form, the CDR3 reads TGTGCCAGCGCCCCCCGGACAGGGGGATATAGCAATCAGCCCCAGCATTTT.

The chain combines TRBV2 with TRBJ1-2; D is perhaps TRBD1 (6 bases). CDR3 length equals 13 residues. V shed 5 bases and J shed 8 bases, with 15 bases lying between them. In germline, CDR1 is SNHLY, CDR2 FYNNEI. The CDR3 DNA reads TGTGCCAGCAGTCCCCAACAGGGCGGCGGCTACACCTTC. This codes for CASSPQQGGGYTF. Full variable domain (missing parts from reference TRBV2 and TRBJ1-2): EPEVTQTPSHQVTQMGQEVILRCVPISNHLYFYWYRQILGQKVEFLVSFYNNEISEKSEIFDDQFSVERPDGSNFTLKIRSTKLEDSAMYFCASSPQQGGGYTFGSGTRLTVV.

This chain links TRBV7-2 with TRBJ2-1, with TRBD2 matching over 9 bases. Germline V gives CDR1 SGHTA, CDR2 FQGNSA. There are 16 residues in the CDR3. The J segment lost 2 bases and the V segment lost 2 bases, leaving 4 bases of the junction unmatched. The CDR3 sequence: CASSLTSGHPYNEQFF. The CDR3, as DNA: TGTGCCAGCAGCTTAACTAGCGGGCACCCCTACAATGAGCAGTTCTTC. Filled out from reference TRBV7-2 and TRBJ2-1, the complete variable domain reads GAGVSQSPSNKVTEKGKDVELRCDPISGHTALYWYRQSLGQGLEFLIYFQGNSAPDKSGLPSDRFSAERTGGSVSTLTIQRTQQEDSAVYLCASSLTSGHPYNEQFFGPGTRLTVL.

V is TRBV30 and J is TRBJ2-1; 8 bases agree with TRBD2. The CDR3 length is 13 residues. V lost 0 bases and J lost 9; bases outside the gene matches: 4. Germline V gives CDR1 GTSNPN, CDR2 SVGIG (reference sequence). DNA for the CDR3: TGTGCCTGGAGTGTACTTCGGGAGGGTGAGCAGTTCTTC. It is translated as CAWSVLREGEQFF.

The rearrangement joins TRBV2 to TRBJ2-2; D not resolved. This CDR3 is 14 amino acids long. Germline V gene data show CDR1 as SNHLY and CDR2 as FYNNEI. Trimming removed 4 bases at V and 4 bases at J, with 10 bases between. CDR3 protein: CASSASLATGELFF. The CDR3 coding sequence is TGTGCCAGCAGTGCCTCTTTAGCCACCGGGGAGCTGTTTTTT.

The chain uses TRBV10-3 and TRBJ2-7, with TRBD2 identical over 7 bases. The germline V gene has CDR1 ENHRY and CDR2 SYGVKD. The CDR3 runs 16 residues. V shed 0 bases and J 2 bases; nucleotides not matched to a gene: 7. CDR3 amino acids: CAISESARENTYEQYF. DNA for the CDR3: TGTGCCATCAGTGAGTCGGCGCGGGAGAACACCTACGAGCAGTACTTC.

This clone was counted between two and nine times. The chain recombines TRBV19 with TRBJ2-7, with D possibly TRBD1 on 5 matching bases. Trimming shortened V by 3 bases and J by 0 bases, and 9 bases separated the two germline ends. The CDR3 totals 14 residues. Per the germline V gene, CDR1 is LNHDA and CDR2 is SQIVND (reference sequence). The CDR3 is CASSISQGSYEQYF. Here the CDR3 DNA reads TGTGCCAGTAGTATCTCCCAGGGCTCCTACGAGCAGTACTTC.

The V call is TRBV5-1, the J call TRBJ2-2; TRBD2 agrees at 8 bases. Trimming cost V 3 bases and J 7 bases; bases outside gene matches: 11. There are 16 residues in the CDR3. Germline CDR1 and CDR2: SGHRS and YFSETQ. In DNA form, the CDR3 reads TGCGCCAGCAGCTCGTGGGCCGACCGGGAGGGCGGGGAGCTGTTTTTT. It specifies CASSSWADREGGELFF.

This clone was observed a single time. The J gene is TRBJ2-7, the V gene TRBV10-2; 13 bases line up with TRBD2. The CDR3 is 15 amino acids. The V gene's germline CDR1 is WSHSY and CDR2 SAAADI. V trimming: 7 bases; J trimming: 3 bases; junction bases outside the gene matches: 6. DNA of the CDR3: TGCGCCAGCACTGACGGGACTAGCGGGATCTACGAGCAGTACTTC. It encodes CASTDGTSGIYEQYF.

The DNA of the CDR3 is TGTGCCACCATCAATAGGGGTTTCGACACTGAAGCTTTCTTT. Its protein product is CATINRGFDTEAFF. V and J are TRBV7-9 and TRBJ1-1; a weak D match, TRBD1 (5 bases). V shed 10 bases and J shed 3 bases, with 18 bases lying between them. This CDR3 has 14 amino acids. Germline-derived CDR1 and CDR2 are SEHNR and FQNEAQ (reference sequence).

The chain combines TRBV5-1 with TRBJ2-6; D ambiguous. Germline CDR1 reads SGHRS; CDR2 reads YFSETQ. V was cut by 3 bases and J by 0 bases, with 10 bases left in between. The CDR3 is 16 amino acids. CDR3 DNA: TGCGCCAGCAGCTCGGCTGCGGACTCTGGGGCCAACGTCCTGACTTTC. It encodes CASSSAADSGANVLTF.

This chain connects TRBV10-1 to TRBJ2-1; 13 bases are a match to TRBD2. Germline assignment: CDR1 WNHNN and CDR2 SYGVQD (reference sequence). This CDR3 has 19 amino acids. Trimming at V came to 7 bases and at J to 0 bases, leaving 12 bases not matched to a gene. CDR3 in amino acids: CASNRTSGSPSSSYNEQFF. The CDR3 bases are TGCGCCAGCAATAGGACTAGCGGGAGCCCCTCATCCTCCTACAATGAGCAGTTCTTC.

The rearrangement joins TRBV5-8 to TRBJ2-1; 7 bases agree with TRBD2. Germline V CDR1 and CDR2: SGHTS, YDEGEE. Trimming removed 5 bases from V and 9 bases from J; junction bases left unmatched: 17. This CDR3 spans 16 amino acids. CDR3 in amino acids: CASRGAGVAPVGEQFF. DNA for the CDR3: TGTGCCAGCAGGGGTGCGGGAGTCGCCCCCGTCGGTGAGCAGTTCTTC.

V and J are TRBV10-3 and TRBJ2-1; 7 positions match TRBD2. V shed 3 bases and J 9 bases; nucleotides not matched to a gene: 11. In germline, CDR1 is ENHRY, CDR2 SYGVKD. The CDR3 loop spans 15 amino acids. This CDR3 is CAISDTGGGVSEQFF. The CDR3 DNA reads TGTGCCATCAGTGACACCGGGGGAGGGGTTTCTGAGCAGTTCTTC.

V usage is TRBV12-3 or TRBV12-4 and J usage is TRBJ2-1; D gene ambiguous. The V and J ends lost 1 base and 10 bases respectively, with 8 bases between them. This CDR3 is 12 amino acids long. The CDR3 DNA follows: TGTGCCAGCAGTTTAGTGCGGATCGAGCAGTTCTTC. It codes for CASSLVRIEQFF.

The genes are TRBV27 and TRBJ2-3; 10 positions agree with TRBD2. Germline trimming cut 2 bases from V and 1 base from J; bases unmatched to any gene: 9. The CDR3 is 18 residues long. Germline V gene sequence: CDR1 MNHEY, CDR2 SMNVEV (reference sequence). DNA for the CDR3: TGTGCCAGCAGTTTAACCCCGCCCCTAGCGGGAGGCACAGATACGCAGTATTTT. Its protein is CASSLTPPLAGGTDTQYF.

This clone has just one count. V gene TRBV6-5 combines with J gene TRBJ2-2, with 10 bases matching TRBD1. The CDR3 is 14 residues long. Germline assignment: CDR1 MNHEY and CDR2 SVGAGI. Trimming took 6 bases from V and 3 from J; bases not matched to a gene: 1. DNA of the CDR3: TGTGCCAGCAGGACAGGGGGCTACACCGGGGAGCTGTTTTTT. This sequence encodes CASRTGGYTGELFF.

The chain links TRBV5-1 to TRBJ2-1; 8 bases line up with TRBD2. This CDR3 has 15 residues. Unmatched junction bases numbered 5, after V lost 1 base and J lost 5 bases. The germline CDR1 and CDR2 sequences are SGHRS and YFSETQ. The CDR3, as DNA: TGCGCCAGCAGCTTGACTAGCGGAGTACACAATGAGCAGTTCTTC. This encodes CASSLTSGVHNEQFF.

This clone was seen just once. The chain is built from TRBV6-6 and TRBJ2-7, with D possibly TRBD2 on 5 matching bases. Germline CDR1 is MNHNY and CDR2 is SVGAGI (reference sequence). The CDR3 is 14 amino acids. Trimming removed 8 bases at V and 0 bases at J, with 14 bases between. DNA of the CDR3: TGTGCCAGCGGCCCTAGCCAGAGCTCCTACGAGCAGTACTTC. It codes for CASGPSQSSYEQYF.

The V call is TRBV7-9, the J call TRBJ2-5; 10 nucleotides align to TRBD2. J gave up 2 bases and V 3 bases, and 6 bases lay outside the gene matches. In germline, CDR1 is SEHNR, CDR2 FQNEAQ (reference sequence). This CDR3 is 16 amino acids long. The CDR3 loop reads CASSLNLAGAQETQYF. The CDR3 DNA sequence: TGTGCCAGCAGCTTGAACCTAGCGGGGGCACAAGAGACCCAGTACTTC.

The gene calls are TRBV6-1 and TRBJ1-2, with D tentatively TRBD1 (5 bases). This CDR3 has 14 amino acids. Trimming cost V 1 base and J 3 bases, with 9 bases left between them. Germline assignment: CDR1 MNHNS and CDR2 SASEGT. The CDR3 loop is CASSEEGIHYGYTF. The CDR3 DNA sequence: TGTGCCAGCAGTGAAGAGGGGATTCACTATGGCTACACCTTC.

The genes are TRBV5-1 and TRBJ2-7; D might be TRBD2 (6 bases). This CDR3 has 13 residues. Germline lookup yields CDR1 SGHRS and CDR2 YFSETQ. The germline V and J ends were trimmed by 7 bases and 5 bases, with 16 bases remaining between them. CDR3 sequence (DNA): TGCGCCAGCGCCGGCGAGGGACTCAACGAGCAGTACTTC. Translating it yields CASAGEGLNEQYF.

The chain combines TRBV7-8 with TRBJ1-4, with 9 bases that match TRBD1. J gave up 8 bases and V 5 bases, and 6 bases lay outside the gene matches. Germline CDR1 is SGHVS and CDR2 is FQNEAQ. CDR3 length: 14 residues. Here the CDR3 reads CASSKSTGGEKLFF. DNA for the CDR3: TGTGCCAGCAGCAAATCGACAGGGGGAGAAAAACTGTTTTTT.

This chain uses TRBV11-3 with TRBJ2-7; tentatively, D is TRBD2 (5 bases). Germline CDR1 reads SGHNT; CDR2 reads YENEEA. V lost 5 bases, J lost 4 bases, and 21 bases lay in between. The CDR3 extends over 16 amino acids. The CDR3: CASSPARGPSPYEQYF. CDR3 in DNA: TGTGCCAGCAGCCCGGCCCGGGGTCCCAGCCCATACGAGCAGTACTTC.

This chain connects TRBV6-2 or TRBV6-3 to TRBJ2-3; D call uncertain. This CDR3 region has 12 residues. V gave up 4 bases and J gave up 0 bases, with 2 bases separating them. CDR1 MNHEY and CDR2 SVGEGT come from the germline V gene. The CDR3 sequence is CASSSSTDTQYF. The CDR3 coding sequence is TGTGCCAGCAGTTCTAGCACAGATACGCAGTATTTT.

This sequence joins TRBV29-1 and TRBJ2-7, with 8 positions matching TRBD2. V shed 2 bases and J 4 bases; nucleotides not matched to a gene: 7. The CDR3 sequence is 14 residues long. Germline-derived CDR1 and CDR2 are SQVTM and ANQGSEA. The CDR3 coding sequence is TGCAGCGTTGAATTGTCTAGCGGGTTGTACGAGCAGTACTTC. Its protein product is CSVELSSGLYEQYF.

Turning to this clone: The same CDR3 also results from other DNA sequences found in this sample. Here the CDR3 reads CASSPGLATDTQYF. The CDR3 bases are TGTGCCAGTAGTCCAGGACTAGCCACAGATACGCAGTATTTT. The chain has TRBV19 and TRBJ2-3; 8 bases match TRBD2. The CDR3 loop spans 14 amino acids. The germline CDR1 and CDR2 sequences are LNHDA and SQIVND (reference sequence). V trimming: 5 bases; J trimming: 2 bases; junction bases outside the gene matches: 3.

The chain is built from TRBV5-8 and TRBJ2-2; a possible D gene is TRBD1 (5 bases). The ends were cut back, 0 bases at V and 4 bases at J, with 10 bases in the middle. In germline, CDR1 is SGHTS, CDR2 YDEGEE. The CDR3 has 15 residues. As DNA, the CDR3 is TGTGCCAGCAGCTTGGACAGGTGGGGCACCGGGGAGCTGTTTTTT. Residues: CASSLDRWGTGELFF.

The chain uses TRBV27 and TRBJ1-1, with 7 bases matching TRBD1. The germline CDR1 and CDR2 sequences are MNHEY and SMNVEV (reference sequence). The V segment lost 2 bases and the J segment 1 base; nucleotides outside the gene matches: 4. This CDR3 is built from 15 residues. CDR3 sequence reads: CASSLLSGGNTEAFF. The CDR3 nucleotides are TGTGCCAGCAGTTTACTTTCAGGGGGGAACACTGAAGCTTTCTTT.

This clone was counted a single time. This rearrangement joins TRBV29-1 to TRBJ1-1; 7 nucleotides align to TRBD1. Germline CDR1 and CDR2: SQVTM and ANQGSEA. The CDR3 length is 13 residues. The CDR3 is CTTKTGVGTEAFF. CDR3 nucleotide sequence: TGCACGACCAAAACAGGGGTGGGCACTGAAGCTTTCTTT.